This T cell receptor beta chain was found in a study of vaccination and CD4 T cells after COVID-19. Study as a whole: Convalescent individuals numbered four females and six males, two being Hispanic. Taking of post-vaccine samples occurred a median 72 days after dose two (range 14 to 241).

The Oncomine TCR Beta short-read assay generated sequence data from the DNA of cultured CD4+ T cells. From CD4+ T cells that had been cultured, genomic DNA was extracted. Using its own MiXCR run on the PCR reads, TCRdb lists one record per CDR3 protein. The profile shows under 25,000 distinct CDR3 sequences, 45% to 50% of them singletons. Study-level results: The authors identified 304 of 307 vaccine-specific clones in convalescent patients as spike mono-reactive.

V lost 6 bases and J lost 0, with 18 bases in between. This CDR3 comprises 17 residues. On this clonotype: Its target is unknown.

This sample's treatment: roughly ten-day PBMC culture with coronavirus spike peptide pools or control peptides (ViraFEST assay). This receptor was taken from a human donor with COVID-19. Specimen: cultured CD4+ T cells from blood. The chain uses TRBV12-3 or TRBV12-4 and TRBJ2-1, with D possibly matching TRBD1 (7 bases). CDR3 nucleotides: TGTGCCAGCAGGGAGGGGGCCCCTAAAAGCTCCTACAATGAGCAGTTCTTC. Encoded protein: CASREGAPKSSYNEQFF.